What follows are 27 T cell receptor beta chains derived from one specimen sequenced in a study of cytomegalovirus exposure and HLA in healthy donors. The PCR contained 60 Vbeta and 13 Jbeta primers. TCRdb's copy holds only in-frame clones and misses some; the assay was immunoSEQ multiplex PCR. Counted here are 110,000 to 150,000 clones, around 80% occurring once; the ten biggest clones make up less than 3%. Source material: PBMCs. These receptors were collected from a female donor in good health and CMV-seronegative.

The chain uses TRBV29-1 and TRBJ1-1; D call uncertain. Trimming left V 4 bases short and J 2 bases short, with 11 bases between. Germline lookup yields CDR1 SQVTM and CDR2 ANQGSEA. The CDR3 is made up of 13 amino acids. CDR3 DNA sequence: TGCAGCGTTGCAAAGGCGGTTAACACTGAAGCTTTCTTT. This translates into CSVAKAVNTEAFF.

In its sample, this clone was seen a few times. In DNA form, the CDR3 reads TGTGCCAGCAGCTTGACAGGGGATCCTCCGAGGCCCCAGCATTTT. This encodes CASSLTGDPPRPQHF. The V call is TRBV5-5, the J call TRBJ1-5; 7 nucleotides agree with TRBD1. Germline V lookup: CDR1 SGHKS, CDR2 YYEKEE (reference sequence). This CDR3 region has 15 residues. The junction had 10 bases not matched to a gene; V was cut back by 1 base and J by 9 bases.

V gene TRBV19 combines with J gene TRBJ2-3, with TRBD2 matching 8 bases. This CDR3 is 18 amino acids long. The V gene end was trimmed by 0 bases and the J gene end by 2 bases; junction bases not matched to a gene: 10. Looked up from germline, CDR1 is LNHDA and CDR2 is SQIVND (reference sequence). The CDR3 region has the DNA TGTGCCAGTAGTATAGATCTGAGACTAGCGAGTTTCACAGATACGCAGTATTTT. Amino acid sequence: CASSIDLRLASFTDTQYF.

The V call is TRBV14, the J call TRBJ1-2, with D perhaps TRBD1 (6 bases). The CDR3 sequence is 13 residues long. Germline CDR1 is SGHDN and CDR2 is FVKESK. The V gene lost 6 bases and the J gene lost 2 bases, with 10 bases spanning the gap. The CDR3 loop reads CASRPGQNYGYTF. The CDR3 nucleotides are TGTGCCAGCAGACCCGGACAGAACTATGGCTACACCTTC.

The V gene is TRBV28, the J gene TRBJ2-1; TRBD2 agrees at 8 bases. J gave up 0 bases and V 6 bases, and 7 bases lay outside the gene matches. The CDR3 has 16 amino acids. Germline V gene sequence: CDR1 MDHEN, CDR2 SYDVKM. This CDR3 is CASSPGLASSYNEQFF. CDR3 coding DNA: TGTGCCAGCAGCCCAGGACTAGCTAGCTCCTACAATGAGCAGTTCTTC.

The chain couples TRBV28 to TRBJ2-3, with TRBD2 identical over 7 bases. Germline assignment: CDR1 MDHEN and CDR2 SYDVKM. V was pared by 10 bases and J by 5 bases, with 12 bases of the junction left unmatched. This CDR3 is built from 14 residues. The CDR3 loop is CATGGIMGLDTQYF. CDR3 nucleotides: TGTGCCACCGGGGGGATTATGGGGTTAGATACGCAGTATTTT.

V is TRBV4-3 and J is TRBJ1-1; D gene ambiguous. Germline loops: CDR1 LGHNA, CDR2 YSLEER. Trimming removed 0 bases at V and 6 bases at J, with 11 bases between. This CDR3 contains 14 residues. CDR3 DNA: TGCGCCAGCAGCCAAGATCTATTGGTGGCTGAAGCTTTCTTT. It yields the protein CASSQDLLVAEAFF.

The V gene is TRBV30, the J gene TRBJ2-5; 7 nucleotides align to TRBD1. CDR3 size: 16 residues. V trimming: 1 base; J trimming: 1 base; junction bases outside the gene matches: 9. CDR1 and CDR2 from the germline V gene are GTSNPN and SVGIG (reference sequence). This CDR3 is CAWSGGWQGVQETQYF. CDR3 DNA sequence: TGTGCCTGGAGTGGTGGCTGGCAGGGGGTCCAAGAGACCCAGTACTTC.

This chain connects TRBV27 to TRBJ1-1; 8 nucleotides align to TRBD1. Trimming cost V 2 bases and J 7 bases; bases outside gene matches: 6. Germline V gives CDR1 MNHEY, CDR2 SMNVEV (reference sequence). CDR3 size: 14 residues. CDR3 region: CASSLTGGVGEAFF. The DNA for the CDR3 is TGTGCCAGCAGTTTAACAGGGGGTGTCGGTGAAGCTTTCTTT.

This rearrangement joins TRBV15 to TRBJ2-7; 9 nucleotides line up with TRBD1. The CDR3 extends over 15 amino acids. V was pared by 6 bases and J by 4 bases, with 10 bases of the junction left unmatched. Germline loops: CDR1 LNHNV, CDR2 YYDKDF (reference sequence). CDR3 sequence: CATSKAGTGPYEQYF. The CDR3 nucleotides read TGTGCCACCAGTAAGGCTGGGACAGGGCCGTACGAGCAGTACTTC.

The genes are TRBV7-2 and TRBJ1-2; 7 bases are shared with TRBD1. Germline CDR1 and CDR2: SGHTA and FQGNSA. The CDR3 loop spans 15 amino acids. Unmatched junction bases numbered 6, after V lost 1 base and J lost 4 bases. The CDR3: CASSLDWTGVYGYTF. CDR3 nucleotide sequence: TGTGCCAGCAGCTTAGACTGGACAGGCGTCTATGGCTACACCTTC.

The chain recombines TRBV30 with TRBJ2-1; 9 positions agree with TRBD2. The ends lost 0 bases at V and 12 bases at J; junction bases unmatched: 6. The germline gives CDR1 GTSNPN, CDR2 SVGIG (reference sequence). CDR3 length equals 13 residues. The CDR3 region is CAWSVARGGGQFF. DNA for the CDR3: TGTGCCTGGAGTGTAGCGCGGGGGGGTGGGCAGTTCTTC.

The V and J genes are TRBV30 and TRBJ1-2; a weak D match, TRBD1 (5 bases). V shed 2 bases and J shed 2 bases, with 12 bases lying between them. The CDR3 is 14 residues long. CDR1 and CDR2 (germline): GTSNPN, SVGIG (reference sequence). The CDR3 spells CAWSRQGLNYGYTF. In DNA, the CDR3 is TGTGCCTGGAGTAGGCAGGGCCTCAACTATGGCTACACCTTC.

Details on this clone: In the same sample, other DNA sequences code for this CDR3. The CDR3 loop is CASSLDRNQPQHF. The CDR3 DNA is TGTGCCAGCAGCTTGGACAGAAATCAGCCCCAGCATTTT. This chain uses TRBV7-8 with TRBJ1-5; D might be TRBD1 (6 bases). Germline CDR1 is SGHVS and CDR2 is FQNEAQ. CDR3 length equals 13 residues. Trimming took 3 bases from V and 4 from J, leaving 7 bases between them.

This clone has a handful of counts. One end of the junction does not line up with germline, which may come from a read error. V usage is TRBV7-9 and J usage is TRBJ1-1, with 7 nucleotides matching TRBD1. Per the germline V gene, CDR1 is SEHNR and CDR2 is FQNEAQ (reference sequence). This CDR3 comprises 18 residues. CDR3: CSSSLVAARTGRNTEAFF. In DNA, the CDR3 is TGTTCCAGCAGCTTAGTTGCGGCTCGGACAGGACGGAACACTGAAGCTTTCTTT.

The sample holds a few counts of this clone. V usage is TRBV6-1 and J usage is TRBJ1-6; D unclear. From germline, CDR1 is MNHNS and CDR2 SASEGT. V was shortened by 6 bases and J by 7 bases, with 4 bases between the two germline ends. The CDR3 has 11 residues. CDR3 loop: CASRQNSPLHF. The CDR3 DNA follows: TGTGCCAGCAGACAGAATTCACCCCTCCACTTT.

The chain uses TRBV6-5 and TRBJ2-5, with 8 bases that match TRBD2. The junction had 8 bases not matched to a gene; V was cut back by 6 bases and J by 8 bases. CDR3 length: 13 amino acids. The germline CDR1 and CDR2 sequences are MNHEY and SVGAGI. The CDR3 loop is CASSAGAGGTQYF. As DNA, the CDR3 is TGTGCCAGCAGCGCCGGGGCGGGAGGTACCCAGTACTTC.

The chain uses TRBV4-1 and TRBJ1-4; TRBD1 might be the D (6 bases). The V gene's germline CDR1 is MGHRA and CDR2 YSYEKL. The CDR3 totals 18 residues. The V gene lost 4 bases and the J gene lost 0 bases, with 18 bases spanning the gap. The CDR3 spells CASSLPKTGLATNEKLFF. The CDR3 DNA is TGCGCCAGCAGCCTTCCTAAGACAGGACTAGCAACTAATGAAAAACTGTTTTTT.

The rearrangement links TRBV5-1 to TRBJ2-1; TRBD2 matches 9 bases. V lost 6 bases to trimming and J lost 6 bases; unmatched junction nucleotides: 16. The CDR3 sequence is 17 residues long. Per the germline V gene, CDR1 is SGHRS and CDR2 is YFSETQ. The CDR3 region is CASIEREARVYANEQFF. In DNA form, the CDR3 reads TGCGCCAGCATTGAGCGGGAGGCCCGGGTATATGCCAATGAGCAGTTCTTC.

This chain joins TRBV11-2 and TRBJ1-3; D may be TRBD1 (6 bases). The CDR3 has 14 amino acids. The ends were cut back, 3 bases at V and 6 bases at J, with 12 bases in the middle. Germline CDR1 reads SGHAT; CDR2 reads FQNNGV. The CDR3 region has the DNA TGTGCCAGCAGCTTCACCGGGACATTAAACACCATATATTTT. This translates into CASSFTGTLNTIYF.

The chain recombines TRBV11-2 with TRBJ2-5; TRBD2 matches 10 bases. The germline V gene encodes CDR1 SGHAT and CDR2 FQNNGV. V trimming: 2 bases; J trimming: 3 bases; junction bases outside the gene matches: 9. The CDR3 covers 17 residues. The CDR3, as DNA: TGTGCCAGCAGCTTATATGGCTCCCTAGCGGGAGAAGAGACCCAGTACTTC. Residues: CASSLYGSLAGEETQYF.

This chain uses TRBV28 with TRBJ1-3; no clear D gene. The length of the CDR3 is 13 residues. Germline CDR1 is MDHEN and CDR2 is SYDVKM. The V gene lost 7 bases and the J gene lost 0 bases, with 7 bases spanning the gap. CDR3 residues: CASIEHSGNTIYF. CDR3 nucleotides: TGTGCCAGCATCGAACACTCTGGAAACACCATATATTTT. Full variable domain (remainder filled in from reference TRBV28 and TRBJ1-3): DVKVTQSSRYLVKRTGEKVFLECVQDMDHENMFWYRQDPGLGLRLIYFSYDVKMKEKGDIPEGYSVSREKKERFSLILESASTNQTSMYLCASIEHSGNTIYFGEGSWLTVV.

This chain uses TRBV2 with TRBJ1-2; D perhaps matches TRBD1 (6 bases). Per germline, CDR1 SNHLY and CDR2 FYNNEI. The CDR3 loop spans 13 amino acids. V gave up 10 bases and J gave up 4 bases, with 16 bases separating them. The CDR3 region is CATNEGDTYGYTF. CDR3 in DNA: TGTGCCACCAACGAAGGGGACACCTATGGCTACACCTTC.

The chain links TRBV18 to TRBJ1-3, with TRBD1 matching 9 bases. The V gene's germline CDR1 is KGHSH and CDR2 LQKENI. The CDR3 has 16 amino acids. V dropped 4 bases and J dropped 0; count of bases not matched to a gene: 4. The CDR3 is CASSLGTGLSGNTIYF. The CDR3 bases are TGTGCCAGCTCACTCGGGACAGGGCTCTCTGGAAACACCATATATTTT.

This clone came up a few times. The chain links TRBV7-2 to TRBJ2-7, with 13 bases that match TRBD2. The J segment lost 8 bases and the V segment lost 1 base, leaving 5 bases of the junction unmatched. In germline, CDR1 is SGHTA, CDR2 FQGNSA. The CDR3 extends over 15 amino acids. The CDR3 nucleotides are TGTGCCAGCAGCTTAGAGTCACTAGCGGGGGGGCAGCAGTACTTC. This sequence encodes CASSLESLAGGQQYF.

The CDR3 sequence: CASSVDPATGSTEAFF. CDR3 in DNA: TGCGCCAGCAGCGTCGACCCAGCGACAGGTTCAACTGAAGCTTTCTTT. The rearrangement joins TRBV5-1 to TRBJ1-1; possible D gene TRBD1, 6 bases. The CDR3 is made up of 16 amino acids. CDR1 and CDR2 from the germline V gene are SGHRS and YFSETQ. Trimming stripped 4 bases from V and 5 bases from J, with 21 bases between.

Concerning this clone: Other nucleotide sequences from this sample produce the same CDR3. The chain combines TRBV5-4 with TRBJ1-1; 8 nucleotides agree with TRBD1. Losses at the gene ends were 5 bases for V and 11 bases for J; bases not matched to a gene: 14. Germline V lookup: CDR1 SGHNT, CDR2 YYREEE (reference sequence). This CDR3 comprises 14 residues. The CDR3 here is CASSTDSRGRGAFF. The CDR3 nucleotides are TGTGCCAGCAGTACTGACAGCAGGGGGCGAGGGGCTTTCTTT.